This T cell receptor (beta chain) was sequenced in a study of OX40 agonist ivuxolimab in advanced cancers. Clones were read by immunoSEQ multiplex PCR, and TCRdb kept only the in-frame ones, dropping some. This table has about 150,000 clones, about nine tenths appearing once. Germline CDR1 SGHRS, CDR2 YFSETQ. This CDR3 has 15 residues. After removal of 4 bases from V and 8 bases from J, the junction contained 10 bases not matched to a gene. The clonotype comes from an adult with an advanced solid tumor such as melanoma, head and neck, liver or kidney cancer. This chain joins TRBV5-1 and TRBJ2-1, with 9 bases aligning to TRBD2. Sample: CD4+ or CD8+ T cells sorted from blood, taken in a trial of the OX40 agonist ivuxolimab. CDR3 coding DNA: TGCGCCAGCAGCCGCAGTAGCGGGAGTTTGGATGAGCAGTTCTTC. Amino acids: CASSRSSGSLDEQFF. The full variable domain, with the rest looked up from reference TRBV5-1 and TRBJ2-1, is KAGVTQTPRYLIKTRGQQVTLSCSPISGHRSVSWYQQTPGQGLQFLFEYFSETQRNKGNFPGRFSGRQFSNSRSEMNVSTLELGDSALYLCASSRSSGSLDEQFFGPGTRLTVL.